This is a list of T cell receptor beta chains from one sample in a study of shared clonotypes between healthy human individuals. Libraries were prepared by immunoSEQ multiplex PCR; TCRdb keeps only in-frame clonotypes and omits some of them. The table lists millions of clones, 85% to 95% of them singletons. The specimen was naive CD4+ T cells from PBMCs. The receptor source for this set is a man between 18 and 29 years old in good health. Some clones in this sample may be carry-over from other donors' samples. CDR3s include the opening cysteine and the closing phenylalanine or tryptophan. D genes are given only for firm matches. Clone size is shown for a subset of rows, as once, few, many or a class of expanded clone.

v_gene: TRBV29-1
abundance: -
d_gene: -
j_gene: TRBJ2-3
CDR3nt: TGCAGCCCCTTTCCTGGGGGGGCCGAAGATACGCAGTATTTT
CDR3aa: CSPFPGGAEDTQYF

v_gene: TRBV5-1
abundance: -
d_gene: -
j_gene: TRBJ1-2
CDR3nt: TGCGCCAGCAGCTTGGCGGCAGCTTTCTATGGCTACACCTTC
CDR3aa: CASSLAAAFYGYTF

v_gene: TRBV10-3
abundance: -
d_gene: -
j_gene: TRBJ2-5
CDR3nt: TGTGCCATCAGCCATGACACGTCCGGGGCCCAGTACTTC
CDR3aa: CAISHDTSGAQYF

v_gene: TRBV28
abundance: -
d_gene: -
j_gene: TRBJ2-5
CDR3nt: TGTGCCAGCAGTCCCCTGGGAGAGACCCAGTACTTC
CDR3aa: CASSPLGETQYF

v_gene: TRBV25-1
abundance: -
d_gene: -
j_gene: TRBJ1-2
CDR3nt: TGTGCCAGCAGTGAACGCTATGGCTACACCTTC
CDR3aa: CASSERYGYTF

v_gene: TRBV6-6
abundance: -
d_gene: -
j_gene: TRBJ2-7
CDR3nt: TGTGCCAGCAGTTCAGGCAGGAGCTCCTACGAGCAGTACTTC
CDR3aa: CASSSGRSSYEQYF

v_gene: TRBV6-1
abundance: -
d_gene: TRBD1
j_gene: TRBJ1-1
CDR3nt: TGTGCCAGCAAGGAACAGGGGGCAGGTGGGACTGAAGCTTTCTTT
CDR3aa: CASKEQGAGGTEAFF

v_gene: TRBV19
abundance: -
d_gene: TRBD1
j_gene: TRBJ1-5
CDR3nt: TGTGCCAGTAGTCTCGCGGGACAGGGGGCTCAGCCCCAGCATTTT
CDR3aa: CASSLAGQGAQPQHF

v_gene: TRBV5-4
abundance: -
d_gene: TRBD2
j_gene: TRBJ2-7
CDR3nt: TGTGCCAGCAGCTTAGCGGGAGGGCCCTCCTACGAGCAGTACTTC
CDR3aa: CASSLAGGPSYEQYF

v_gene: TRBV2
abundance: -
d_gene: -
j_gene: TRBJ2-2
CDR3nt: TGTGCCAGCAGCCTCGCCCACGGGAGCTATACCGGGGAGCTGTTTTTT
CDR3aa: CASSLAHGSYTGELFF

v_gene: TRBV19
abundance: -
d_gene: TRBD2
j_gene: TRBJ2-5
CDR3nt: TGTGCCAGTAGTATAGGTGGGGTAGCGGGAGGATGGAGGGAGACCCAGTACTTC
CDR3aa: CASSIGGVAGGWRETQYF

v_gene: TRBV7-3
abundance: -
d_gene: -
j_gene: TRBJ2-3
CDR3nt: TGTGCCAGCAGCTCCCGGAACACAGATACGCAGTATTTT
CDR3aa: CASSSRNTDTQYF

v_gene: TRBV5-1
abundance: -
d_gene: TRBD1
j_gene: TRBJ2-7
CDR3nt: TGCGCCAGCAGCTGGGGACAGGGGGACGACGAGCAGTACTTC
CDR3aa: CASSWGQGDDEQYF

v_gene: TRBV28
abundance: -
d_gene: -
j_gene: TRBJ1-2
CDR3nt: TGTGCCAGCAGTTCCACTATGGACCACGCCCGATATGGCTACACCTTC
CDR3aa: CASSSTMDHARYGYTF

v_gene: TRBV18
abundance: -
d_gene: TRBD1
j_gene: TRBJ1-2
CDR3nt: TGTGCCAGCTCACCCTCACCCCCCGGACAGGCTAACTATGGCTACACCTTC
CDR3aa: CASSPSPPGQANYGYTF

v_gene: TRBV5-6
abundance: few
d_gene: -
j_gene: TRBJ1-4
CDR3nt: TGTGCCAGCAGCTTAGGACCTAATGAAAAACTGTTTTTT
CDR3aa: CASSLGPNEKLFF

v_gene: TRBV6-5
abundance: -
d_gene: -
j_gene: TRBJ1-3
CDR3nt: TGTGCCAGAAACCGGGACACCGGGGGAGGAAACACCATATATTTT
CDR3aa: CARNRDTGGGNTIYF

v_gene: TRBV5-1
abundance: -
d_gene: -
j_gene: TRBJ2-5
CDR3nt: TGCGCCAGCAGCTTGGCTGGCGAGACCCAGTACTTC
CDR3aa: CASSLAGETQYF

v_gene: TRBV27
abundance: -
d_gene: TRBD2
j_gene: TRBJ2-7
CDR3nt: TGTGCCAGCAGTTTAAGGGCGGGAGGGTACGAGCAGTACTTC
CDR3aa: CASSLRAGGYEQYF

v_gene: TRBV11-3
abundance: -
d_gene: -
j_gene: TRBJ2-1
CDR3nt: TGTGCCAGCAGCCGTGAGGGGGACTACAATGAGCAGTTCTTC
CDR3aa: CASSREGDYNEQFF

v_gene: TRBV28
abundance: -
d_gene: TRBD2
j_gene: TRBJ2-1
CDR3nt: TGTGCCAGCGAACTAGCGGGAGTGTCCAATGAGCAGTTCTTC
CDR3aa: CASELAGVSNEQFF

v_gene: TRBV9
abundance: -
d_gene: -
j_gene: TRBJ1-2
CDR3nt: TGTGCCAGCAGCGTAGATACAGGGACATATGGCTACACCTTC
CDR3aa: CASSVDTGTYGYTF

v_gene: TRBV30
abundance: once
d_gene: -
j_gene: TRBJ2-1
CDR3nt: TGTGCCTGGAGTGCAAAAACACTCGGCTCGAGAGCACAGTTCTTC
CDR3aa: CAWSAKTLGSRAQFF

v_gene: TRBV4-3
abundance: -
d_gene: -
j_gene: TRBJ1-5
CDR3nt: TGCGCCAGCAGCTATGAAAGGGATCAGCCCCAGCATTTT
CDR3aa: CASSYERDQPQHF

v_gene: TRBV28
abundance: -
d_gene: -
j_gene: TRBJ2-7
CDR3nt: TGTGCCAGCAGTTACCCCTCCAGGTGGGGTGTAAGGGAGCAGTACTTC
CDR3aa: CASSYPSRWGVREQYF

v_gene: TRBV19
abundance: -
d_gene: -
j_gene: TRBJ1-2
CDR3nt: TGTGCCAGTGCTCAGGCACAGGGCTATGGCTACACCTTC
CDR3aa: CASAQAQGYGYTF

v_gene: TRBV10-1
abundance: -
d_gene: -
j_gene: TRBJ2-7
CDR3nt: TGCGCCAACAGTACCGGACACCGGGACGGGGGCGAGCAGTACTTC
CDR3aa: CANSTGHRDGGEQYF

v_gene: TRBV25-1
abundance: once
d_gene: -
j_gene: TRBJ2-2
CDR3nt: TGTGCCAGCAGTGAATGGTTTAGGGAAGGGATGGGCACCGGGGAGCTGTTTTTT
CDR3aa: CASSEWFREGMGTGELFF

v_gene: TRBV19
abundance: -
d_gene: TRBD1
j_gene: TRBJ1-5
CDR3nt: TGTGCCAGTAGCCCAAACCGGGACAGGGGAAATAATAGCAATCAGCCCCAGCATTTT
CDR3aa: CASSPNRDRGNNSNQPQHF

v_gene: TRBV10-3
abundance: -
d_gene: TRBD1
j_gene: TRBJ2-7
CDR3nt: TGTGCCATCAGTGAGCGGGGACAGAAGTTCCTGGGAGACGAGCAGTACTTC
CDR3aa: CAISERGQKFLGDEQYF

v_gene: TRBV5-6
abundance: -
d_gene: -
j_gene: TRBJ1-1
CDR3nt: TGTGCCAGCAGCTTTAAGCCTGGGGGGACTGAAGCTTTCTTT
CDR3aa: CASSFKPGGTEAFF

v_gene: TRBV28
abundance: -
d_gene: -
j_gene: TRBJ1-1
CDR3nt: TGTGCCTCGGGCAGAGGGCTCACTGAAGCTTTCTTT
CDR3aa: CASGRGLTEAFF

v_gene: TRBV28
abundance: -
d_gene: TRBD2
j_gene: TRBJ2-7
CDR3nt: TGTGCCAGCAGTTTTACGGTAGAACTAGCGGGAGATACCTCCTACGAGCAGTACTTC
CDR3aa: CASSFTVELAGDTSYEQYF

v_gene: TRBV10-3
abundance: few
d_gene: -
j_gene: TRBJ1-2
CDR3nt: TGTGCCATCAGTGAGTCGAGGACGCGGACTAACTATGGCTACACCTTC
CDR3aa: CAISESRTRTNYGYTF

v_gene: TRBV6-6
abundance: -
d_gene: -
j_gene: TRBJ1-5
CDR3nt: TGTGCCAGCAGAGCCGTCGCGGGGTTTAATCAGCCCCAGCATTTT
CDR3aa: CASRAVAGFNQPQHF

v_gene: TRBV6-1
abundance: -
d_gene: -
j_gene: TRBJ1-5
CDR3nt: TGTGCCAGCAACTTCCGATACAATCAGCCCCAGCATTTT
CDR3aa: CASNFRYNQPQHF

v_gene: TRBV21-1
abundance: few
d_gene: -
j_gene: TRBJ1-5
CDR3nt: TGTGCCAGCAGCAAAGCCGACAGCTACAATCAGCCCCAGCATTTT
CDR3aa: CASSKADSYNQPQHF

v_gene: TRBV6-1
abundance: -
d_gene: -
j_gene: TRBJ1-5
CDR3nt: TGTGCCAGCACGTTAAGGGATCTCGGCAATCAGCCCCAGCATTTT
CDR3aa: CASTLRDLGNQPQHF

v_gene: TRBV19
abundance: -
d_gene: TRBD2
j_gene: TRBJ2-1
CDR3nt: TGTGCCAGTAGTAGAGGGACTAGTCAGGTGCAGTTCTTC
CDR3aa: CASSRGTSQVQFF

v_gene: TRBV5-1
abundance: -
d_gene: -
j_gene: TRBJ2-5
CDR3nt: TGCGCCAGCAGCTTGGAAGGGCGGGGAGGAGAGACCCAGTACTTC
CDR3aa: CASSLEGRGGETQYF

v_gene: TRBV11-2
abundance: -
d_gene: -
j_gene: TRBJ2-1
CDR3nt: TGTGCCAGCAGCTCCTTGCAGGTTGGGCACAATGAGCAGTTCTTC
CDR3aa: CASSSLQVGHNEQFF

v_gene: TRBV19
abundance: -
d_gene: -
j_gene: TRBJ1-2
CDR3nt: TGTGCCAGTAGTATATCGAGGTTGGCCCTTCTTGGAGGCTACACCTTC
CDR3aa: CASSISRLALLGGYTF

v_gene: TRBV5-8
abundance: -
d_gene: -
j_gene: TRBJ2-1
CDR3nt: TGTGCCAGCAGCCCCTTCTTCAGCTCCTACAATGAGCAGTTCTTC
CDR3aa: CASSPFFSSYNEQFF

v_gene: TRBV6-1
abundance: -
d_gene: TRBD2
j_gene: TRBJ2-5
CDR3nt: TGTGCCAGCAGTGAGCGAACTAGCGGGTGGGAGACCCAGTACTTC
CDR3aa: CASSERTSGWETQYF

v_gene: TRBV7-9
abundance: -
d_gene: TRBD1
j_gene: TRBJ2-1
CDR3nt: TGTGCCAGCACCAAGACAGGGCTTGGCAATGAGCAGTTCTTC
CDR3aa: CASTKTGLGNEQFF

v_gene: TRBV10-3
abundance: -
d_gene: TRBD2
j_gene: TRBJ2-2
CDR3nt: TGTGTGGCGGGAGGGCGGAACACCGGGGAGCTGTTTTTT
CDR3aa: CVAGGRNTGELFF

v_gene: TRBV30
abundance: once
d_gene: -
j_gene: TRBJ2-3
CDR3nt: TGTGCCTGGAGTGTTGGGCTAGCTGCAGATACGCAGTATTTT
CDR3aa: CAWSVGLAADTQYF

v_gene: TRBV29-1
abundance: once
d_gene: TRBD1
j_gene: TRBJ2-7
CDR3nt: TGCAGCGTTTCCCCGGGACAGGGGCGTCGCGAGCAGTACTTC
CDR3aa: CSVSPGQGRREQYF

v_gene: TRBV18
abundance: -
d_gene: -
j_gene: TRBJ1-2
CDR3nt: TGTGCCAGCTCACGGGGGGTAGCAGAAAACTATGGCTACACCTTC
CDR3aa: CASSRGVAENYGYTF

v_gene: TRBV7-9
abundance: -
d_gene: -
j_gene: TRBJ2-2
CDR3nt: TGTGCCAGCAGCTTAAAGGGTAACACCGGGGAGCTGTTTTTT
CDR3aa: CASSLKGNTGELFF

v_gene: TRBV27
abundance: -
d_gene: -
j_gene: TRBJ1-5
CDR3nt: TGTGCCAGCAGTTTATCCTCGGGGTGGGGGAGCAATCAGCCCCAGCATTTT
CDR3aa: CASSLSSGWGSNQPQHF

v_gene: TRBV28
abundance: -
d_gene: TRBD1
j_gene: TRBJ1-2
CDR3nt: TGTGCCAGCAGTAATCCTGGACAGGGGTACAACTATGGCTACACCTTC
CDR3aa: CASSNPGQGYNYGYTF

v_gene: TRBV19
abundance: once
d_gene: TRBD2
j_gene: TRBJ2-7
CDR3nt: TGTGCCAGTAGTGCTGGGACTAGCGGGAGAGGCGAGCAGTACTTC
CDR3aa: CASSAGTSGRGEQYF

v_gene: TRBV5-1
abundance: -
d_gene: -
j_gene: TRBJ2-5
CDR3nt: TGCGCCAGCAGCTCGGACATCGGGGAGACCCAGTACTTC
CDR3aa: CASSSDIGETQYF

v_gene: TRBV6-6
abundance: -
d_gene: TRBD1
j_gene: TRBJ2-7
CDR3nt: TGTGCCAGCAGATTGCAGGGGGTTTCTACCTACGAGCAGTACTTC
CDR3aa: CASRLQGVSTYEQYF